Below are 25 T cell receptor beta chains sequenced from a single sample in a study of blood T cell repertoires in COVID-19. The repertoire was sequenced with immunoSEQ multiplex PCR; TCRdb's copy has only in-frame clones and lacks some. The profile shows over 60,000 clones, roughly 86% of them singletons. Sequenced sample: peripheral blood. The receptors shown here come from an older woman with acute or convalescent COVID-19.

V and J are TRBV27 and TRBJ1-2; 7 nucleotides align to TRBD1. With V trimmed by 6 bases and J by 4 bases, 8 bases remained unmatched. The CDR3 has 14 residues. Germline CDR1 and CDR2: MNHEY and SMNVEV (reference sequence). The CDR3 DNA sequence: TGTGCCAGCAGGAGGACAGGCGGACCCTATGGCTACACCTTC. This gives the protein CASRRTGGPYGYTF.

This clone was detected a few times. J is TRBJ1-5 and V is TRBV19; D is perhaps TRBD1 (5 bases). The germline gives CDR1 LNHDA, CDR2 SQIVND (reference sequence). Between the trimmed V and J ends, which lost 10 bases and 0 bases, there was a span of 13 bases. The CDR3 loop spans 14 amino acids. In DNA, the CDR3 is TGTGCCACTTCAGGGCAGTATAGCAATCAGCCCCAGCATTTT. Translating it yields CATSGQYSNQPQHF.

The J gene is TRBJ1-3, the V gene TRBV3-1 (or the pseudogene TRBV3-2), with D tentatively TRBD1 (5 bases). V lost 2 bases, J lost 4 bases, and 12 bases lay in between. CDR3 length: 15 amino acids. The V gene's germline CDR1 is LGHDT and CDR2 YNNKEL (reference sequence). CDR3 in amino acids: CASSQSTGWGNTIYF. CDR3 bases: TGTGCCAGCAGCCAAAGTACAGGTTGGGGAAACACCATATATTTT.

CDR3 nucleotide sequence: TGTGCCAGCAGCGCGACAGGGATGATGGCTGAAGCTTTCTTT. It encodes CASSATGMMAEAFF. The genes are TRBV28 and TRBJ1-1; TRBD1 matches 7 bases. The CDR3 runs to 14 residues. With 6 bases clipped from V and 6 bases from J, the junction kept 10 bases outside the gene matches. The germline gives CDR1 MDHEN, CDR2 SYDVKM.

V gene TRBV10-1 combines with J gene TRBJ1-2; D is uncertain. This CDR3 has 16 residues. Deletions cut 2 bases from V and 6 bases from J, with 19 bases between. Germline lookup yields CDR1 WNHNN and CDR2 SYGVQD (reference sequence). CDR3 region: CASSENGGSTKNGYTF. DNA of the CDR3: TGCGCCAGCAGTGAGAATGGTGGCAGTACCAAGAATGGCTACACCTTC.

The V call is TRBV15, the J call TRBJ1-5, with D unclear. Trimming removed 0 bases at V and 7 bases at J, with 10 bases between. Germline loops: CDR1 LNHNV, CDR2 YYDKDF (reference sequence). CDR3 length: 14 amino acids. The CDR3: CATSRDAGRQPQHF. CDR3 sequence (DNA): TGTGCCACCAGCAGAGATGCAGGTAGGCAGCCCCAGCATTTT.

The V gene is TRBV10-3, the J gene TRBJ2-1; D remains ambiguous. Per the germline V gene, CDR1 is ENHRY and CDR2 is SYGVKD. The CDR3 extends over 12 amino acids. V lost 3 bases and J 4 bases, leaving 4 bases between the germline ends. Here the CDR3 reads CAISEQYNEQFF. The CDR3 region has the DNA TGTGCCATCAGTGAACAGTACAATGAGCAGTTCTTC.

This clone has just a few counts. The V and J genes are TRBV19 and TRBJ1-4; TRBD1 agrees at 7 bases. The CDR3 extends over 15 amino acids. V lost 5 bases and J lost 7; bases outside the gene matches: 10. Germline V lookup: CDR1 LNHDA, CDR2 SQIVND (reference sequence). As DNA, the CDR3 is TGTGCCAGTAGTCCCGCCGGGACAGATAGTGAAAAACTGTTTTTT. This sequence encodes CASSPAGTDSEKLFF.

This chain connects TRBV11-2 to TRBJ1-2; TRBD1 might be the D (5 bases). The CDR3 covers 13 residues. Germline V gives CDR1 SGHAT, CDR2 FQNNGV. The V gene lost 8 bases and the J gene lost 6 bases, with 16 bases spanning the gap. CDR3: CASGSSGGNGYTF. CDR3 in DNA: TGTGCCAGCGGAAGCTCGGGGGGTAATGGCTACACCTTC.

The chain joins TRBV5-6 to TRBJ1-3; D is undetermined. The CDR3 sequence is 15 residues long. V dropped 0 bases and J dropped 0 bases, with 7 bases sitting between them. Germline V gives CDR1 SGHDT, CDR2 YYEEEE. As DNA, the CDR3 is TGTGCCAGCAGCTTGGCTCCTTCCTCTGGAAACACCATATATTTT. Translating gives CASSLAPSSGNTIYF.

The V gene is TRBV3-1 (or the pseudogene TRBV3-2), the J gene TRBJ2-3; no definite D call. V dropped 4 bases and J dropped 6 bases, with 8 bases sitting between them. Per the germline V gene, CDR1 is LGHDT and CDR2 is YNNKEL (reference sequence). The CDR3 runs 12 residues. The CDR3 sequence is CASSRVEDTQYF. The CDR3 DNA is TGTGCCAGCAGCCGAGTCGAGGATACGCAGTATTTT.

This chain connects TRBV5-4 to TRBJ1-2; 8 positions match TRBD1. The V segment lost 4 bases and the J segment 6 bases; nucleotides outside the gene matches: 20. The CDR3 consists of 18 residues. Germline CDR1 and CDR2: SGHNT and YYREEE (reference sequence). CDR3 protein: CASSASQGATWALDGYTF. CDR3 nucleotides: TGTGCCAGCAGCGCATCCCAGGGGGCGACCTGGGCCCTGGATGGCTACACCTTC. Full variable domain (rest looked up from reference TRBV5-4 and TRBJ1-2): ETGVTQSPTHLIKTRGQQVTLRCSSQSGHNTVSWYQQALGQGPQFIFQYYREEENGRGNFPPRFSGLQFPNYSSELNVNALELDDSALYLCASSASQGATWALDGYTFGSGTRLTVV.

This clone is a singleton in its sample. The CDR3 protein is CASSRPGQVANEQFF. CDR3 nucleotide sequence: TGTGCCAGCAGCCGTCCGGGACAGGTGGCGAATGAGCAGTTCTTC. The rearrangement uses TRBV3-1 (or the pseudogene TRBV3-2) and TRBJ2-1, with 8 bases identical to TRBD1. The V and J ends lost 4 bases and 7 bases, in that order; junction bases with no gene match: 9. This CDR3 spans 15 amino acids. Germline V gene data show CDR1 as LGHDT and CDR2 as YNNKEL (reference sequence).

The J gene is TRBJ1-2, the V gene TRBV12-3 or TRBV12-4, with D possibly TRBD1 on 6 matching bases. This CDR3 region has 12 residues. The V end lost 8 bases, the J end lost 5 bases, and 12 bases lay between the germline ends. The CDR3 coding sequence is TGTGCCAGCGGCCAGGGGACGTATGGCTACACCTTC. This translates into CASGQGTYGYTF.

The chain joins TRBV19 to TRBJ2-1; tentative D call: TRBD1 (6 bases). The germline V gene encodes CDR1 LNHDA and CDR2 SQIVND (reference sequence). Deletions cut 11 bases from V and 2 bases from J, with 16 bases between. The CDR3 is 14 residues long. CDR3 residues: CAASQGSAYNEQFF. The CDR3, as DNA: TGTGCCGCATCACAGGGTTCGGCCTACAATGAGCAGTTCTTC.

This chain uses TRBV6-5 with TRBJ1-4; weak D call: TRBD1 (5 bases). Trimming left V 4 bases short and J 11 bases short, with 8 bases between. Germline V gives CDR1 MNHEY, CDR2 SVGAGI. The CDR3 loop spans 11 amino acids. The CDR3 loop reads CASSWGGKLFF. The CDR3 bases are TGTGCCAGCAGTTGGGGGGGTAAACTGTTTTTT.

This clone was observed a handful of times. The J gene is TRBJ1-3, the V gene TRBV5-1; a possible D gene is TRBD1 (5 bases). Germline CDR1 and CDR2: SGHRS and YFSETQ. Trimming cost V 4 bases and J 1 base, with 9 bases left between them. CDR3 length: 14 residues. CDR3 nucleotide sequence: TGCGCCAGCAGCGAAGGGACTTCTGGAAACACCATATATTTT. Protein product: CASSEGTSGNTIYF. Variable domain in full (rest from reference TRBV5-1 and TRBJ1-3): KAGVTQTPRYLIKTRGQQVTLSCSPISGHRSVSWYQQTPGQGLQFLFEYFSETQRNKGNFPGRFSGRQFSNSRSEMNVSTLELGDSALYLCASSEGTSGNTIYFGEGSWLTVV.

The V gene is TRBV18, the J gene TRBJ2-3; TRBD1 matches at 10 bases. From germline, CDR1 is KGHSH and CDR2 LQKENI. CDR3 length: 16 residues. V lost 4 bases, J lost 2 bases, and 6 bases stayed unmatched. CDR3 loop: CASSRGTGAITDTQYF. CDR3 bases: TGTGCCAGCTCACGCGGGACAGGGGCCATCACAGATACGCAGTATTTT.

This clone was counted a single time. The chain carries TRBV12-5 and TRBJ1-1, with D unclear. This CDR3 is built from 13 residues. V dropped 0 bases and J dropped 1 base, with 3 bases sitting between them. Per the germline V gene, CDR1 is LGHNT and CDR2 is FRNRAP. The CDR3 is CASGLVANTEAFF. In nucleotides, the CDR3 is TGTGCTAGTGGTTTGGTAGCGAACACTGAAGCTTTCTTT.

This clone was detected once. This sequence joins TRBV24-1 and TRBJ2-7, with D possibly TRBD1 on 5 matching bases. The CDR3 extends over 13 amino acids. V lost 4 bases, J lost 5 bases, and 11 bases lay in between. Germline CDR1 is KGHDR and CDR2 is SFDVKD. CDR3 amino acids: CATSEAGRNEQYF. Here the CDR3 DNA reads TGTGCCACCAGTGAGGCAGGGCGCAACGAGCAGTACTTC.

This chain joins TRBV19 and TRBJ1-5; 7 bases agree with TRBD1. Germline V CDR1 and CDR2: LNHDA, SQIVND (reference sequence). The ends lost 5 bases at V and 2 bases at J; junction bases unmatched: 6. This CDR3 contains 15 residues. As DNA, the CDR3 is TGTGCCAGTAGTGACCACAGGGGCGGCAATCAGCCCCAGCATTTT. Translated, it gives CASSDHRGGNQPQHF.

The J gene is TRBJ1-1, the V gene TRBV5-6; TRBD1 matches 8 bases. The length of the CDR3 is 13 residues. The trim removed 4 bases at V and 7 bases at J, leaving 6 bases unmatched. Germline V gene lookup returns CDR1 SGHDT and CDR2 YYEEEE. CDR3 amino acids: CASSKQTGGEAFF. The CDR3 bases are TGTGCCAGCAGCAAACAAACAGGGGGTGAAGCTTTCTTT.

The V gene is TRBV12-5, the J gene TRBJ2-6; 8 positions match TRBD2. The CDR3 has 14 residues. With 9 bases clipped from V and 3 bases from J, the junction kept 4 bases outside the gene matches. CDR1 and CDR2 (germline): LGHNT, FRNRAP. CDR3 sequence: CASGGVGGANVLTF. In DNA form, the CDR3 reads TGTGCTAGCGGGGGGGTTGGTGGGGCCAACGTCCTGACTTTC. The whole variable domain, remainder taken from reference TRBV12-5 and TRBJ2-6, is DARVTQTPRHKVTEMGQEVTMRCQPILGHNTVFWYRQTMMQGLELLAYFRNRAPLDDSGMPKDRFSAEMPDATLATLKIQPSEPRDSAVYFCASGGVGGANVLTFGAGSRLTVL.

This clone was recorded only once. The chain is built from TRBV2 and TRBJ2-1; 12 bases fit TRBD2. Germline assignment: CDR1 SNHLY and CDR2 FYNNEI. Trimming cost V 4 bases and J 8 bases; bases outside gene matches: 6. This CDR3 comprises 15 residues. The CDR3 region is CASSGRTSGVYEQFF. The CDR3 DNA reads TGTGCCAGCAGTGGGAGGACTAGCGGGGTTTATGAGCAGTTCTTC.

The chain joins TRBV19 to TRBJ1-1; D is possibly TRBD1 (5 bases). V dropped 5 bases and J dropped 1 base, with 8 bases sitting between them. The CDR3 length is 13 residues. Germline assignment: CDR1 LNHDA and CDR2 SQIVND (reference sequence). CDR3 nucleotide sequence: TGTGCCAGTAGTTTTGGGGCGAACACTGAAGCTTTCTTT. Translation gives CASSFGANTEAFF.